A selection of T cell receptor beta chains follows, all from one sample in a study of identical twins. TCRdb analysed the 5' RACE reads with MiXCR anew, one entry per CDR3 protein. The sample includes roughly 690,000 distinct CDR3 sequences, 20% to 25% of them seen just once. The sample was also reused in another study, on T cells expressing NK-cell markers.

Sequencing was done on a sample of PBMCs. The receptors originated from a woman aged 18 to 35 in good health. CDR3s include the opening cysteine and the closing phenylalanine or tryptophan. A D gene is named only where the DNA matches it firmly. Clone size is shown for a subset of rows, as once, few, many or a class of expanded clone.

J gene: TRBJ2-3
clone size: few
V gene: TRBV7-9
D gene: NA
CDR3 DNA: TGTGCCAGCAGCTTTTGGGGGTTCAAGGATACGCAGTATTTT
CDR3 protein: CASSFWGFKDTQYF

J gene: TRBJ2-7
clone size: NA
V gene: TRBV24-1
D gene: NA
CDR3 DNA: TGTGCCACCAGTGATCCCAACCCCGGGGTTCCCAATTACGAGCAGTACTTC
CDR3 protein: CATSDPNPGVPNYEQYF

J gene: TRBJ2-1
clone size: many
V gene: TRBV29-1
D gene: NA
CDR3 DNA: TGCAGCGTTGATAACCAGCGGGAGCAGTTCTTC
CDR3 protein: CSVDNQREQFF

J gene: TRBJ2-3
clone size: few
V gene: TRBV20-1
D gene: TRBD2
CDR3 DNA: TGCAGTGCTGCCGGACTAGCGAGGACAGATACGCAGTATTTT
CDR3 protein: CSAAGLARTDTQYF

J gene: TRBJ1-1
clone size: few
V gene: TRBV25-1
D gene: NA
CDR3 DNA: TGTGCCAGCAGAGGGACGCGGGGAAACACTGAAGCTTTCTTT
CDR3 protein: CASRGTRGNTEAFF

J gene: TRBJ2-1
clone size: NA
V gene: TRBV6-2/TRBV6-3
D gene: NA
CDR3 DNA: TGTGCCAGCAGAGGCTCGACGGGAGCCCCCTACAATGAGCAGTTCTTC
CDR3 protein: CASRGSTGAPYNEQFF

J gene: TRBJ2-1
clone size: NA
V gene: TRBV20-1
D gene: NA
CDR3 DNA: TGCAGTGCTAGGGAAGGAGGCGGGTCGTACAATGAGCAGTTCTTC
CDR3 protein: CSAREGGGSYNEQFF

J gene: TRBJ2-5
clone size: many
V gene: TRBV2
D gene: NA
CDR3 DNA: TGTGCCAGCAGGGCAACCCTCCGGGGAGAGACCCAGTACTTC
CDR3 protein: CASRATLRGETQYF

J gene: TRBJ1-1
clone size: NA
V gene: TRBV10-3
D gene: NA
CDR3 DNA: TGTGCCATCAGCTCAGGTGAGAACACTGAAGCTTTCTTT
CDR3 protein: CAISSGENTEAFF

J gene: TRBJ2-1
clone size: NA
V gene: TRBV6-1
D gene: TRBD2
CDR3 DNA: TGTGCCATCAAACTTACTAGCGGGAGCTCCTACAATGAGCAGTTCTTC
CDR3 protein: CAIKLTSGSSYNEQFF

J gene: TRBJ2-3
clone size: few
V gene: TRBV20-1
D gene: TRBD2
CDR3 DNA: TGCAGTGCTTGGAGACTAGCGGGGGATGATACGCAGTATTTT
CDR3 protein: CSAWRLAGDDTQYF

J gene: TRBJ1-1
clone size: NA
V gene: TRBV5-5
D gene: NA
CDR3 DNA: TGTGCCAGCAGCCTAACAAGGGAGGGAATGTTGAACACTGAAGCTTTCTTT
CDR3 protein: CASSLTREGMLNTEAFF

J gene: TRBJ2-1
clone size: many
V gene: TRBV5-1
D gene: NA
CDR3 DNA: TGCGCCAGCAGCAGTAGGCGGGATGAGGGTGAGCAGTTCTTC
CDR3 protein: CASSSRRDEGEQFF

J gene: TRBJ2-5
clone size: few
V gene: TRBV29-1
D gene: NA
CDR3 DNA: TGCAGCGTGCGGACAGCCCAGGGGACCCAGTACTTC
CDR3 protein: CSVRTAQGTQYF

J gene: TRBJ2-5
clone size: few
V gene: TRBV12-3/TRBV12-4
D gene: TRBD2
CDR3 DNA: TGTGCCAGCAGTCCAACTACTAGCGCACAACAAGAGACCCAGTACTTC
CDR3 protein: CASSPTTSAQQETQYF

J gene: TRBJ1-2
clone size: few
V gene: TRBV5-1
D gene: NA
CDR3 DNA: TGCGCCAGCAGCTTGGGTGGGGAAAAGCGCTACACCTTC
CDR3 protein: CASSLGGEKRYTF

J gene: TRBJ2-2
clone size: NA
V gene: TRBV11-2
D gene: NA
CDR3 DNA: TGTGCCAGCAGCTTATTAGGAGACACCGGGGAGCTGTTTTTT
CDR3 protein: CASSLLGDTGELFF

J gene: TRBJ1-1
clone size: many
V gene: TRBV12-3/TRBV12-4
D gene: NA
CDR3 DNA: TGTGCCAGCAGTTTCTCACAGAAAGCTTTCTTT
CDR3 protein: CASSFSQKAFF

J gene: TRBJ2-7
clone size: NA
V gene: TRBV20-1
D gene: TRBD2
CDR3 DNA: TGCAGTGCTCGCGGGGGTCACACAAACTACGAGCAGTACTTC
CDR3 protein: CSARGGHTNYEQYF

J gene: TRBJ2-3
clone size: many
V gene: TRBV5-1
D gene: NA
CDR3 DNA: TGCGCCAGCAGCTTGATAGCGAGAGCTAACACAGATACGCAGTATTTT
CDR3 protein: CASSLIARANTDTQYF

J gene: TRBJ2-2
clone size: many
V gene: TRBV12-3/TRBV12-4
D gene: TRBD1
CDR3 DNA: TGTGCCAGCAGCCAGGGGGCCGGGGAGCTGTTTTTT
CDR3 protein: CASSQGAGELFF

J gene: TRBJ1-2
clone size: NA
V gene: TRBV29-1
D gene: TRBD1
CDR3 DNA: TGCAGCGTTGACTTGGACAGGGGCTATGGCTACACCTTC
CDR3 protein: CSVDLDRGYGYTF

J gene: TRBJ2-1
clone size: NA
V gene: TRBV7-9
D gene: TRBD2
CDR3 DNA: TGTGCCAGCAGCTTAGATTGGGCGGGGGTCGGCGATGAGCAGTTCTTC
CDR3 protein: CASSLDWAGVGDEQFF

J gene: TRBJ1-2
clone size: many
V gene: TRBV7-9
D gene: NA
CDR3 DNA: TGTGCCAGCAGCTTGTCGGATTTAAAAAATGGCTACACCTTC
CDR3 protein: CASSLSDLKNGYTF

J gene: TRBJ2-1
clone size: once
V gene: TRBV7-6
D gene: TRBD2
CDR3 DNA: TGTGCCAGCAGCCTCTCGGGACTAGCGACCCATAGCTTCTACAATGAGCAGTTCTTC
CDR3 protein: CASSLSGLATHSFYNEQFF

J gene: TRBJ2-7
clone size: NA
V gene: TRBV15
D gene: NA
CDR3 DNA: TGTGCCACCAGCAGAGATCCAGTCTCCCCGGACGAGCAGTACTTC
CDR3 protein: CATSRDPVSPDEQYF

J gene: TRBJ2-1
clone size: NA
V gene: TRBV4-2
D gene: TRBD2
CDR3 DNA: TGTGCCAGCAGCCACCCACTAGCGAACGAGAAGGGGTTTAAGAGCTCCTACAATGAGCAGTTCTTC
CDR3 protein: CASSHPLANEKGFKSSYNEQFF

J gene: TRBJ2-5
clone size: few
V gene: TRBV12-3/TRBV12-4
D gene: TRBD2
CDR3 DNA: TGTGCCAGTCTTGAGGGGACTAGCGGGGGAGGAGAGACCCAGTACTTC
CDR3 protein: CASLEGTSGGGETQYF

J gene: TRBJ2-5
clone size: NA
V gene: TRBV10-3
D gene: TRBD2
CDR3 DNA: TGTGCCATCAAAGGTAGCGGGCTTAAAGAGACCCAGTACTTC
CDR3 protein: CAIKGSGLKETQYF

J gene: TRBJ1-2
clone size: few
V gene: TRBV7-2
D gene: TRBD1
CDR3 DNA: TGTGCCAGCAGCCGACAGGGGAGATTTTCCTATGGCTACACCTTC
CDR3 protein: CASSRQGRFSYGYTF

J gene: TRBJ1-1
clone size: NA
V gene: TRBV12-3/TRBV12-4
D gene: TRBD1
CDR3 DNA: TGTGCCAGCACCCCAGGGGGGGAAGCTTTCTTT
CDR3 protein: CASTPGGEAFF

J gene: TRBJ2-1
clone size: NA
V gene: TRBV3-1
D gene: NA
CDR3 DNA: TGTGCCAGCGAGGAGTTTAGCGGTTTCACTAATGAGCAGTTCTTC
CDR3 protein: CASEEFSGFTNEQFF

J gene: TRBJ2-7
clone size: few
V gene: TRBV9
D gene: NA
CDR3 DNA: TGTGCCAGCAGCGTAGCTGTAGGGGGGAACGAGCAGTACTTC
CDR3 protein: CASSVAVGGNEQYF

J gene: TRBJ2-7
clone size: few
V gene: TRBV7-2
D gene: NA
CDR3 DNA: TGTGCCAGCAGCTTAGACCCCCCTTGGTTGGGAGAGCAGTACTTC
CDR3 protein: CASSLDPPWLGEQYF

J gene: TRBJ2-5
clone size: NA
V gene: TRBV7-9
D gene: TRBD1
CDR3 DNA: TGTGCCAGCAGCTCTCAACAGGGGGAGACCCAGTACTTC
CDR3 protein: CASSSQQGETQYF

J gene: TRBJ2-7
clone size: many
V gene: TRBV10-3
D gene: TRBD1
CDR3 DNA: TGTGCCATCAGTGAGTGGCAGGGGGCTTCCGAGCAGTACTTC
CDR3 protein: CAISEWQGASEQYF

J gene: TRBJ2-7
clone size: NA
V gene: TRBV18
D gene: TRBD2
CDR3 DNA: TGTGCCAGCTCACCACCGGCTAGCGGCTCCTACGAGCAGTACTTC
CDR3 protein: CASSPPASGSYEQYF

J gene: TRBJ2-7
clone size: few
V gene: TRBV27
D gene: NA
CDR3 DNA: TGTGCCAGCAGTTTGGCTCAGGGCAACTACGAGCAGTACTTC
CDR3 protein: CASSLAQGNYEQYF

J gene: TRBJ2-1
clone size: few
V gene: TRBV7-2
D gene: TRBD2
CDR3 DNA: TGTGCCAGCAGCTCGTCGGGACTAGCGGGAGGGGGTTTTTTCTTC
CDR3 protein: CASSSSGLAGGGFFF

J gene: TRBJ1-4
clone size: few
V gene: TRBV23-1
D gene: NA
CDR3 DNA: TGCGCCAGCAGTCAACCCACCCCGGACGCGGCTGATGAAAAACTGTTTTTT
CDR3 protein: CASSQPTPDAADEKLFF

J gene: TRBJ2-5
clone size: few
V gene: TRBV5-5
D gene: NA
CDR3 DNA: TGTGCCAGCAGGTATTACGGGGGACGACAAGAGACCCAGTACTTC
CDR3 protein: CASRYYGGRQETQYF

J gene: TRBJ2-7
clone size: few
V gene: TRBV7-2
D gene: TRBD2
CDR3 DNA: TGTGCCAGCAGCTTAGTGGCTAGCGGGATCTACGAGCAGTACTTC
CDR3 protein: CASSLVASGIYEQYF

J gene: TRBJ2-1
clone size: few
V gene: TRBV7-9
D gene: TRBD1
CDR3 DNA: TGTGCCAGCAGCTTTCAGACAGGGGGGAACAATGAGCAGTTCTTC
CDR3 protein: CASSFQTGGNNEQFF

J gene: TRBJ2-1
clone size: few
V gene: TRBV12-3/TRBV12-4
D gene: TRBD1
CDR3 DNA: TGTGCCAGCAGTGCTACGGGACAGGGCGGTCTGTTCTTC
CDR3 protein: CASSATGQGGLFF

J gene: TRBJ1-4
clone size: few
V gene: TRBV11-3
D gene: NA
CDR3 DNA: TGTGCCAGCAGCAAAGTGGTCGAAAAACTGTTTTTT
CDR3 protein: CASSKVVEKLFF

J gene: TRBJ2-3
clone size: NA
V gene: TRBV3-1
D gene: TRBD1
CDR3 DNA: TGTGCCAGCAGCCCGGACAGGGGACTATTCGGGTTCACAGATACGCAGTATTTT
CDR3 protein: CASSPDRGLFGFTDTQYF

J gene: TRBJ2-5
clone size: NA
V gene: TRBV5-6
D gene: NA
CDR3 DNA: TGTGCCAGCAGCTACCCGTCGCAAGAGACCCAGTACTTC
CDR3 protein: CASSYPSQETQYF

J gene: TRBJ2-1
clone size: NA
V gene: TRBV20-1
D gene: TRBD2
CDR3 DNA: TGCAGTGCTATGCGGGCTAGCGGGAGGTACAATGAGCAGTTCTTC
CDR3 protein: CSAMRASGRYNEQFF

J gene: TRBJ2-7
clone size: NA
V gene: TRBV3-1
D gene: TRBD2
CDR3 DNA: TGTGCCAGCAGCCAAGATCTAGCGGGCGTAAACTCCTACGAGCAGTACTTC
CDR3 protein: CASSQDLAGVNSYEQYF

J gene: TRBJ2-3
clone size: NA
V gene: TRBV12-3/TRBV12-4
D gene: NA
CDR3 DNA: TGTGCCAGCAGCATCGGGTCTCCCGATACGCAGTATTTT
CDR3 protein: CASSIGSPDTQYF